This T cell receptor (beta chain) originates from a study of cytomegalovirus exposure and HLA in healthy donors. Study observations and caveats: Reportedly, a later analysis found an Asian-associated ancestry cluster had fewer N-insertions than the roughly 700-donor mean.

A word on this clone: The antigen is undetermined. The identical CDR3 is also encoded by other nucleotide sequences in the sample.

Vbeta (60) and Jbeta (13) primers were used in the PCR. TCRdb keeps only in-frame clones here, not all; method: immunoSEQ multiplex PCR. This table holds roughly 77,000 clones, about a tenth found once. Sequenced input: PBMCs. This clonotype originated in a man aged 55-75 years in good health and CMV-seropositive.

The CDR3 is CASSEVRGNQPQHF. The CDR3 region has the DNA TGTGCCAGCAGTGAAGTAAGGGGTAATCAGCCCCAGCATTTT. The chain links TRBV6-1 to TRBJ1-5, with TRBD1 as a possible D gene (5 bases). The CDR3 covers 14 residues. Trimming pared 1 base from V and 4 bases from J, leaving 8 bases between. In germline, CDR1 is MNHNS, CDR2 SASEGT.